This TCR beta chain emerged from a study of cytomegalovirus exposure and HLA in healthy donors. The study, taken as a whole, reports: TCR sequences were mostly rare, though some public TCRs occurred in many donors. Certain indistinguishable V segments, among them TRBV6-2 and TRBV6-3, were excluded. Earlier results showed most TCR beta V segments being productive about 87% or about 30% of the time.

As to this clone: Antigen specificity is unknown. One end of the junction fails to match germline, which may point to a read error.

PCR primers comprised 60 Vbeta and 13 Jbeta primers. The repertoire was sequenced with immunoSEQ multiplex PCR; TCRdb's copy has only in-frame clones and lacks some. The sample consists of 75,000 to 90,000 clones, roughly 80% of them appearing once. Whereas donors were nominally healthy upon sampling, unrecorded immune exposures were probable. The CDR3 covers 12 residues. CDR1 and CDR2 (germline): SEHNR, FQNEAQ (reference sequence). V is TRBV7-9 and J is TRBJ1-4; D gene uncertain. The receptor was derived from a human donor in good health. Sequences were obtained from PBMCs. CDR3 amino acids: CSSSLVSEKLFF. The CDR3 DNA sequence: TGTTCCAGCAGCTTAGTATCTGAAAAACTGTTTTTT.